These 2 T cell receptor beta chains came from one sample sequenced in a study of Ad26.COV2.S vaccination and SARS-CoV-2 variants. Assay: immunoSEQ multiplex PCR; the TCRdb copy retains only in-frame clones and omits some. This table holds roughly 420,000 clones, approximately 92% found once. Treatment specified: over 15 received Ad26.COV2.S at low or high dose, single or two shots; roughly five received placebo; per-sample allocation not given. Each sample was drawn 63 days after the first injection (of vaccine or placebo). The sample in question was peripheral blood, obtained in a trial of Ad26.COV2.S vaccine versus placebo. The receptors here all came from a person aged 18-65 years who received the Ad26.COV2.S COVID-19 vaccine or a placebo.

V gene TRBV6-1 combines with J gene TRBJ1-2; tentative D call: TRBD1 (5 bases). Trimming took off 4 bases at V and 7 bases at J, with 22 bases between the two ends. This CDR3 has 16 residues. The germline CDR1 and CDR2 sequences are MNHNS and SASEGT. CDR3 bases: TGTGCCAGCAGTGCCCCGGGGACGGGAGGGACGTTTGGCTACACCTTC. It is translated as CASSAPGTGGTFGYTF.

The V call is TRBV19, the J call TRBJ2-3, with D possibly matching TRBD2 (6 bases). CDR1 and CDR2 (germline): LNHDA, SQIVND (reference sequence). V was clipped by 4 bases and J by 0 bases, with 17 bases between them. The CDR3 consists of 17 residues. CDR3 in amino acids: CASSTRGRGTSTDTQYF. The DNA for the CDR3 is TGTGCCAGTAGTACCCGGGGGAGAGGAACTAGCACAGATACGCAGTATTTT.